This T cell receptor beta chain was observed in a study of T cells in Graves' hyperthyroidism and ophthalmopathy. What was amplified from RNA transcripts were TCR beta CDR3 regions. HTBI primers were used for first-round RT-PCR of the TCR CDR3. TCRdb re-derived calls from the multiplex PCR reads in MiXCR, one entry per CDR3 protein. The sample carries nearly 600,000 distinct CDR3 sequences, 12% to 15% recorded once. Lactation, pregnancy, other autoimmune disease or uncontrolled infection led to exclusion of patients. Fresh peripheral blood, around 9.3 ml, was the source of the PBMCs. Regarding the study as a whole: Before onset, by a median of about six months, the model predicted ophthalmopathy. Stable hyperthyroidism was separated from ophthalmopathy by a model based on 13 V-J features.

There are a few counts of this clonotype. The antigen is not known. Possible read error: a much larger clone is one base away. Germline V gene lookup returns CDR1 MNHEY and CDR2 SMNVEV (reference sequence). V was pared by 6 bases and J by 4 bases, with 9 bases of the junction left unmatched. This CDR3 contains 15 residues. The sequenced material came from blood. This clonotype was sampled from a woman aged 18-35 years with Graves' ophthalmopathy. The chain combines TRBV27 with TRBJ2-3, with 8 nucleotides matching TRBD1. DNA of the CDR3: TGTGCCAGCAGATGGGCAGGGGGCACGGCAGATACGCAGTATTTT. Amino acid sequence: CASRWAGGTADTQYF.